These T cell receptor beta chains were read from a single sample in a study of shared clonotypes between healthy human individuals. Data came from immunoSEQ multiplex PCR; TCRdb stores just in-frame clones and leaves some out. This table holds fewer than 600,000 clones, around 78% found once. The material sequenced was PBMCs. The receptors stem from a woman aged 35 to 49 in good health. Some clones in this sample may be carry-over from other donors' samples. Each CDR3 is given with its conserved first and last residue. The D gene is left open where the match is weak. Clone size is not always given. Where it is, it says once, few, many or a class for expanded clones.

V: TRBV7-3; J: TRBJ2-2; D: TRBD2; size: NA; DNA: TGTGCCAGCAGCTGGGGGACTAGCGGGACCGGGGAGCTGTTTTTT; CDR3: CASSWGTSGTGELFF
V: TRBV12-5; J: TRBJ1-2; D: NA; size: NA; DNA: TGTGCTAGCTGGCGGGGTCCTAACTATGGCTACACCTTC; CDR3: CASWRGPNYGYTF
V: TRBV10-3; J: TRBJ2-3; D: TRBD2; size: NA; DNA: TGTGCCATCAGTGAGTCTAGCGGGAGGGCTCGGGAAACAGATACGCAGTATTTT; CDR3: CAISESSGRARETDTQYF
V: TRBV28; J: TRBJ2-7; D: NA; size: NA; DNA: TGTGCCAGCAGCTCGGGGGCTATCTACGAGCAGTACTTC; CDR3: CASSSGAIYEQYF
V: TRBV5-1; J: TRBJ2-7; D: NA; size: few; DNA: TGCGCCAGCAGCTCGACAGGACAGACCTACGAGCAGTACTTC; CDR3: CASSSTGQTYEQYF
V: TRBV2; J: TRBJ2-7; D: NA; size: NA; DNA: TGTGCCAGCAGAGCTCCGGGACTCCGGAGCGGGCTCGAGCAGTACTTC; CDR3: CASRAPGLRSGLEQYF
V: TRBV28; J: TRBJ1-4; D: NA; size: NA; DNA: TGTGCCAGCAGTTTCGCGGGGTTCGTTGAAAAACTGTTTTTT; CDR3: CASSFAGFVEKLFF
V: TRBV28; J: TRBJ1-1; D: NA; size: NA; DNA: TGTGCCAGCAGTTGGGGTGGGGGGACCGATGAAGCTTTCTTT; CDR3: CASSWGGGTDEAFF
V: TRBV7-2; J: TRBJ2-2; D: NA; size: NA; DNA: TGTGCCAGCAGCCCGAGGACTGGAAACACCGGGGAGCTGTTTTTT; CDR3: CASSPRTGNTGELFF
V: TRBV11-2; J: TRBJ2-7; D: NA; size: NA; DNA: TGTGCCAGCGCCCCCCTAAGCGGGTACCTCTCCTACGAGCAGTACTTC; CDR3: CASAPLSGYLSYEQYF
V: TRBV7-2; J: TRBJ2-7; D: NA; size: NA; DNA: TGTGCCAGCAGCTTGGGACCTCGGGACGAGCAGTACTTC; CDR3: CASSLGPRDEQYF
V: TRBV28; J: TRBJ1-2; D: NA; size: NA; DNA: TGTGCCAGCAATGGGGGTATTGGTAACTATGGCTACACCTTC; CDR3: CASNGGIGNYGYTF
V: TRBV5-5; J: TRBJ2-6; D: NA; size: NA; DNA: TGTGCCAGCAGCTTGTTTAGGGTTGGGGCCAACGTCCTGACTTTC; CDR3: CASSLFRVGANVLTF
V: TRBV28; J: TRBJ1-1; D: TRBD1; size: NA; DNA: TGTGCCAGCACCCCCCTCCTCCCAATGACAGGGCACCACACTGAAGCTTTCTTT; CDR3: CASTPLLPMTGHHTEAFF
V: TRBV7-3; J: TRBJ2-2; D: TRBD2; size: NA; DNA: TGTGCCAGCAGCTTAATAGCGGGTTCGAGCACCGGGGAGCTGTTTTTT; CDR3: CASSLIAGSSTGELFF
V: TRBV11-2; J: TRBJ2-1; D: NA; size: NA; DNA: TGTGCCAGCAGCCGCGAGGTGTACAATGAGCAGTTCTTC; CDR3: CASSREVYNEQFF
V: TRBV6-6; J: TRBJ1-1; D: NA; size: NA; DNA: TGTGCCAGCAGGCCGACACTAATGAACACTGAAGCTTTCTTT; CDR3: CASRPTLMNTEAFF
V: TRBV29-1; J: TRBJ2-3; D: NA; size: NA; DNA: TGCAGCGTTCACAGGGACACAGATACGCAGTATTTT; CDR3: CSVHRDTDTQYF
V: TRBV5-1; J: TRBJ2-3; D: TRBD2; size: many; DNA: TGCGCCAGCAGCTCTGGACTAGTCGAGGGCTCTACGCAGTATTTT; CDR3: CASSSGLVEGSTQYF
V: TRBV6-1; J: TRBJ2-7; D: TRBD1; size: NA; DNA: TGTGCCAGCGGTCGAAAGGGGACAGGGGCCTACGAGCAGTACTTC; CDR3: CASGRKGTGAYEQYF
V: TRBV2; J: TRBJ1-4; D: NA; size: few; DNA: TGTGCCAGCAGTGAACGCGAAAAACTGTTTTTT; CDR3: CASSEREKLFF
V: TRBV5-4; J: TRBJ1-3; D: NA; size: NA; DNA: TGTGCCAGCAGCTTGGGGGGGGTCTCTGGAAACACCATATATTTT; CDR3: CASSLGGVSGNTIYF
V: TRBV10-1; J: TRBJ2-6; D: TRBD1; size: NA; DNA: TGCGCCAGCAGTGAGGGGACAGCTTTCTCTGGGGCCAACGTCCTGACTTTC; CDR3: CASSEGTAFSGANVLTF
V: TRBV21-1; J: TRBJ2-7; D: NA; size: once; DNA: TGTGCCAGCAGCAAAGGACAGGGCTTAAACGAGCAGTACTTC; CDR3: CASSKGQGLNEQYF
V: TRBV18; J: TRBJ2-1; D: TRBD1; size: NA; DNA: TGTGCCAGCTCACCCACCACCGGGACAGGGGGCCCCTGGGTCCACTACAATGAGCAGTTCTTC; CDR3: CASSPTTGTGGPWVHYNEQFF
V: TRBV2; J: TRBJ1-5; D: NA; size: NA; DNA: TGTGCCAGCAGCTTAATTTGGGGAAGCAATCAGCCCCAGCATTTT; CDR3: CASSLIWGSNQPQHF
V: TRBV5-1; J: TRBJ2-5; D: TRBD2; size: NA; DNA: TGCGCCAGCAGCTGGGGGACTACCCAAGAGACCCAGTACTTC; CDR3: CASSWGTTQETQYF
V: TRBV30; J: TRBJ2-4; D: TRBD2; size: NA; DNA: TGTGCCTGGAGTGTATCAGGACTAGCGGGGATAAACATTCAGTACTTC; CDR3: CAWSVSGLAGINIQYF
V: TRBV6-6; J: TRBJ2-2; D: TRBD1; size: NA; DNA: TGTGCCAGCAGTCCAGGGGGCCCGGGCACCGGGGAGCTGTTTTTT; CDR3: CASSPGGPGTGELFF
V: TRBV15; J: TRBJ2-7; D: TRBD2; size: NA; DNA: TGTGCCACCAGCAGAGGTAGACTAGCGGGAGGGCCGATGAGCTCCTACGAGCAGTACTTC; CDR3: CATSRGRLAGGPMSSYEQYF
V: TRBV6-6; J: TRBJ2-7; D: TRBD1; size: NA; DNA: TGTGCCAGCAGTCGACAGGGGGACGAGCAGTACTTC; CDR3: CASSRQGDEQYF
V: TRBV19; J: TRBJ1-5; D: TRBD1; size: NA; DNA: TGTGCCAGTAGCCTGACAGGGGGTGGGTTTGAGCCCCAGCATTTT; CDR3: CASSLTGGGFEPQHF
V: TRBV7-9; J: TRBJ2-1; D: TRBD2; size: NA; DNA: TGTGCCAGCAGCCTGGAGCTAGCGGGGTACAATGAGCAGTTCTTC; CDR3: CASSLELAGYNEQFF
V: TRBV2; J: TRBJ1-4; D: NA; size: few; DNA: TGTGCCAGCAGTGTGATCAGGGGCGTGAGGGAAAAACTGTTTTTT; CDR3: CASSVIRGVREKLFF
V: TRBV4-1; J: TRBJ2-7; D: TRBD2; size: once; DNA: TGCGCCAGCAGCCAAGTTGATAGCGGGAATTTCGAGCAGTACTTC; CDR3: CASSQVDSGNFEQYF
V: TRBV28; J: TRBJ1-5; D: NA; size: NA; DNA: TGTGCCAGCAGTCTGAGCCTGCAGCCCCAGCATTTT; CDR3: CASSLSLQPQHF
V: TRBV10-3; J: TRBJ2-7; D: NA; size: NA; DNA: TGTGCCATCAGGTCACTGGGGACCCGAGACGAGCAGTACTTC; CDR3: CAIRSLGTRDEQYF
V: TRBV19; J: TRBJ1-5; D: TRBD1; size: once; DNA: TGTGCCAGTAGTATCGGGGGGGACAGGTTCAATCAGCCCCAGCATTTT; CDR3: CASSIGGDRFNQPQHF
V: TRBV16; J: TRBJ2-7; D: NA; size: NA; DNA: TGTGCCAGCAGCCAAGGGGCATACGAGCAGTACTTC; CDR3: CASSQGAYEQYF
V: TRBV19; J: TRBJ1-2; D: NA; size: NA; DNA: TGTGCCAGTAGTAACCAGAACTATGGCTACACCTTC; CDR3: CASSNQNYGYTF
V: TRBV30; J: TRBJ2-1; D: NA; size: NA; DNA: TGTGCCTGGAGTGTATGGGAGGCTGAGCAGTTCTTC; CDR3: CAWSVWEAEQFF
V: TRBV4-1; J: TRBJ1-1; D: NA; size: many; DNA: TGCGCCAGCAGCCAGGCGACGGGCAGGTGGACTTTCTTT; CDR3: CASSQATGRWTFF
V: TRBV7-3; J: TRBJ1-2; D: NA; size: NA; DNA: TGTGCCAGCAGCTCTGGACAGAACTATGGCTACACCTTC; CDR3: CASSSGQNYGYTF
V: TRBV6-5; J: TRBJ1-4; D: NA; size: once; DNA: TGTGCCAGCAGTTACCAGGAGGGAATTGAAAAACTGTTTTTT; CDR3: CASSYQEGIEKLFF
V: TRBV7-2; J: TRBJ2-5; D: TRBD2; size: NA; DNA: TGTGCCAGCAGCTGGGGACTAGCGAAAGAGACCCAGTACTTC; CDR3: CASSWGLAKETQYF
V: TRBV9; J: TRBJ1-2; D: NA; size: once; DNA: TGTGCCAGCAGCGCCGTGGACGGTAATAACTATGGCTACACCTTC; CDR3: CASSAVDGNNYGYTF
V: TRBV9; J: TRBJ2-1; D: TRBD2; size: NA; DNA: TGTGCCAGCAGCGTAGAACTAGCGGGGACCTCGAATGAGCAGTTCTTC; CDR3: CASSVELAGTSNEQFF
V: TRBV7-3; J: TRBJ2-7; D: NA; size: many; DNA: TGTGCCAGCAGCTTGACGGGGGACGAGCAGTACTTC; CDR3: CASSLTGDEQYF
V: TRBV19; J: TRBJ2-1; D: TRBD2; size: NA; DNA: TGTGCCAGTAGTGGGGTAGCGGGAGGTTACAATGAGCAGTTCTTC; CDR3: CASSGVAGGYNEQFF
V: TRBV7-9; J: TRBJ1-5; D: NA; size: NA; DNA: TGTGCCAGCAGCCCGACGGAGCATCAGCCCCAGCATTTT; CDR3: CASSPTEHQPQHF
V: TRBV6-5; J: TRBJ2-1; D: TRBD2; size: NA; DNA: TGTGCCAGCAGCTCCCGGGGGGACCACTACAATGAGCAGTTCTTC; CDR3: CASSSRGDHYNEQFF